The clone carrying this TCR beta chain was seen repeatedly, ten times or more. Its cognate antigen is unknown. Scientists made TCR beta libraries using quantitative 5'-RACE with molecular barcodes. One entry per CDR3 protein, called by TCRdb with MiXCR from the 5' RACE reads. Of about 69,000 distinct CDR3 sequences listed, 5.3% were seen once; the top ten hold 2.2%. These data originate in a study of CD8 T cells in ankylosing spondylitis. Germline CDR1 reads SGHDN; CDR2 reads FVKESK. The CDR3 contains 15 residues. V was clipped by 3 bases and J by 6 bases; unmatched bases: 7. Findings of the study overall: Previously reported in reactive arthritis synovial fluid and blood were some of the motif variants. Within matched ankylosing spondylitis synovial fluid, disease-linked clones were reportedly significantly enriched. Blood from ankylosing spondylitis patients appeared to carry a characteristic roughly 8-variant TCR beta motif.

The receptor comes from a male donor with ankylosing spondylitis or in good health (not recorded which). This chain connects TRBV14 to TRBJ2-2; the match to TRBD1 covers 7 bases. The material sequenced was blood, either unsorted or a sorted T cell fraction (not recorded which). DNA of the CDR3: TGTGCCAGCAGCCAGGAGACAGGGTTCGCCGGGGAGCTGTTTTTT. Translation gives CASSQETGFAGELFF. Full variable domain (outside the CDR3, taken from reference TRBV14 and TRBJ2-2): EAGVTQFPSHSVIEKGQTVTLRCDPISGHDNLYWYRRVMGKEIKFLLHFVKESKQDESGMPNNRFLAERTGGTYSTLKVQPAELEDSGVYFCASSQETGFAGELFFGEGSRLTVL.